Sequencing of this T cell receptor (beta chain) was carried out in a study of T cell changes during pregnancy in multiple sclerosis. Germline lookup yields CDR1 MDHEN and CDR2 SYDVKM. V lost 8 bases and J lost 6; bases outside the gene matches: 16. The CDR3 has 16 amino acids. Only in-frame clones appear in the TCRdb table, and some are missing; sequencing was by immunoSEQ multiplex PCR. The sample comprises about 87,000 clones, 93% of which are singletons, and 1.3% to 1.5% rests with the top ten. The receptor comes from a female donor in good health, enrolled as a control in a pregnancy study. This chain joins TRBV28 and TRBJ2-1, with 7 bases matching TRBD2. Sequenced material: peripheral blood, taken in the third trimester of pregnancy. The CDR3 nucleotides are TGTGCCAGCCGGGGGGTTGCGGCGGGAGAGGGCAATGAGCAGTTCTTC. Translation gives CASRGVAAGEGNEQFF.